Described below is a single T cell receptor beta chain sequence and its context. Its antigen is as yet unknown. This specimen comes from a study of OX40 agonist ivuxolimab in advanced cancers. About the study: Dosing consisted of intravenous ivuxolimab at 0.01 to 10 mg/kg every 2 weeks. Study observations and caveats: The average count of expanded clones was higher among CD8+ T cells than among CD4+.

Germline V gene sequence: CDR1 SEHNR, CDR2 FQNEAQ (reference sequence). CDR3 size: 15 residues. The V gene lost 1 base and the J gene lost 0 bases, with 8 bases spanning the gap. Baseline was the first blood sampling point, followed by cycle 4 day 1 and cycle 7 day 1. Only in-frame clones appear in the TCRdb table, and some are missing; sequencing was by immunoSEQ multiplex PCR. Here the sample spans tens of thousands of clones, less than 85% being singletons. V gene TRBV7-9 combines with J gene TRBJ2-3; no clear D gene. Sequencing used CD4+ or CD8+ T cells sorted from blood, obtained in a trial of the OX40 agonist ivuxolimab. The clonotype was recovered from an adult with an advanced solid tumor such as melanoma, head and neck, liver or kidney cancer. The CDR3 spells CASSLDWPSTDTQYF. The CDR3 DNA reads TGTGCCAGCAGCTTAGATTGGCCAAGCACAGATACGCAGTATTTT.